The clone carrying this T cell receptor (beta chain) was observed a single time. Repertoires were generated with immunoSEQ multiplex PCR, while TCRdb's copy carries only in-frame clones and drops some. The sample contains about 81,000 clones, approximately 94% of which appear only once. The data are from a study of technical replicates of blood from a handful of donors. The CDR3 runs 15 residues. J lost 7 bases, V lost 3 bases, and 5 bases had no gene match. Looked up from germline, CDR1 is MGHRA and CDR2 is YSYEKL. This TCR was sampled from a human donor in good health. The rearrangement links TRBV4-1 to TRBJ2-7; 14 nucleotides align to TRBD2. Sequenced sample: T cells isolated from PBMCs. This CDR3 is CASSQGLAGAREQYF. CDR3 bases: TGCGCCAGCAGCCAGGGACTAGCGGGAGCTAGAGAGCAGTACTTC.